This record concerns one T cell receptor beta chain sequence. Its antigen is not known. Peripheral blood and lesional scalp punch biopsies came from alopecia areata patients. The data derive from a study of CD8+ T cells in alopecia areata. At the level of the study: Among treated patients, oral tofacitinib was administered at 5 to 10 mg twice daily.

Following extraction, RNA underwent reverse transcription to cDNA, which served as the sequencing template. Clones were read by immunoSEQ multiplex PCR, and TCRdb kept only the in-frame ones, dropping some. The repertoire holds about 120,000 clones, with about 47% as singletons. Findings and limits, study-wide: More clonal than normal scalp was lesional scalp, particularly alopecia totalis/universalis. Sequenced scalp T cells also include alphabeta T cells resident in normal skin.

The TCR was taken from a human donor with alopecia areata. Here the sequenced sample was CD8+ T cells sorted from blood, taken at week 0.

The CDR3 sequence: CASRFPPSVSTEAFF. The CDR3 coding sequence is TGTGCCAGCAGATTCCCTCCTTCCGTAAGCACTGAAGCTTTCTTT. The chain joins TRBV2 to TRBJ1-1; D is uncertain. Trimming left V 6 bases short and J 4 bases short, with 18 bases between. Germline lookup yields CDR1 SNHLY and CDR2 FYNNEI. The CDR3 extends over 15 amino acids.